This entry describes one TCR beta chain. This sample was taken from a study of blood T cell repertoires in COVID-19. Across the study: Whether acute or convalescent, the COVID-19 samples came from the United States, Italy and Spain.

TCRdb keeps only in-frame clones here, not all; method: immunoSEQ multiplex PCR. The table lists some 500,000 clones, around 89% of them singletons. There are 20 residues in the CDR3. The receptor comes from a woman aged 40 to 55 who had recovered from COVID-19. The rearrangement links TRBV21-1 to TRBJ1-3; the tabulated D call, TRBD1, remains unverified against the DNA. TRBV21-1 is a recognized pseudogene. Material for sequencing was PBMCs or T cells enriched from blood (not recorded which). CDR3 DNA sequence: TGTGCCAGCAGCAAAATTACCGGGACAGGGAGGGCAGCGGCTGGAAACACCATATATTTT. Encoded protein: CASSKITGTGRAAAGNTIYF.